These 12 T cell receptor beta chains originate from one sample sequenced in a study of cytomegalovirus exposure and HLA in healthy donors (dated by TCRdb to about 2017). The library was obtained by the immunoSEQ multiplex PCR assay. For the multiplex PCR, a mixture combining 60 forward primers for TCR Vbeta segments and 13 reverse primers for TCR Jbeta segments was used. The table was pulled from immuneACCESS by TCRdb, which kept in-frame rearrangements only. Such tables lose some clones; where checked, under half of the loss comes from unresolved V genes, and the rest has no known cause. The sample records more than 95,000 clones, more than 60% of which are singletons. About 1.9% of the sample rests with the top ten. The sequencing sample was made of PBMCs. These receptors were collected from a man younger than 45 in good health and CMV-seronegative.

The rearrangement links TRBV10-3 to TRBJ2-5; a weak D match, TRBD1 (6 bases). Germline lookup yields CDR1 ENHRY and CDR2 SYGVKD. V lost 4 bases, J lost 2 bases, and 14 bases lay in between. The CDR3 spans 15 residues. The CDR3, as DNA: TGTGCCATCAGTGGCAGTGCAGGGGCACAAGAGACCCAGTACTTC. It codes for CAISGSAGAQETQYF.

This chain links TRBV28 with TRBJ1-5, with D tentatively TRBD1 (5 bases). The ends were cut back, 8 bases at V and 1 base at J, with 12 bases in the middle. Germline lookup yields CDR1 MDHEN and CDR2 SYDVKM. The CDR3 loop spans 14 amino acids. CDR3 coding DNA: TGTGCCAGCCAAGGACAAGCGAGCAATCAGCCCCAGCATTTT. Amino acid sequence: CASQGQASNQPQHF. The variable domain in full, completed from reference TRBV28 and TRBJ1-5, reads DVKVTQSSRYLVKRTGEKVFLECVQDMDHENMFWYRQDPGLGLRLIYFSYDVKMKEKGDIPEGYSVSREKKERFSLILESASTNQTSMYLCASQGQASNQPQHFGDGTRLSIL.

The chain has TRBV28 and TRBJ2-7, with 7 bases matching TRBD1. The germline V gene has CDR1 MDHEN and CDR2 SYDVKM. V was pared by 8 bases and J by 5 bases, with 12 bases of the junction left unmatched. The CDR3 runs to 14 residues. CDR3 loop: CASHRGQGSHEQYF. CDR3 DNA: TGTGCCAGCCATAGGGGGCAGGGTAGCCACGAGCAGTACTTC.

The gene calls are TRBV7-9 and TRBJ2-1; 11 positions agree with TRBD2. Germline lookup yields CDR1 SEHNR and CDR2 FQNEAQ (reference sequence). Trimming at V came to 5 bases and at J to 5 bases, leaving 5 bases not matched to a gene. CDR3 length: 15 amino acids. The DNA of the CDR3 is TGTGCCAGCAGCCTCGGGACTAGCGGAGACAATGAGCAGTTCTTC. Encoded protein: CASSLGTSGDNEQFF. Full variable domain (outside the CDR3, taken from reference TRBV7-9 and TRBJ2-1): DTGVSQNPRHKITKRGQNVTFRCDPISEHNRLYWYRQTLGQGPEFLTYFQNEAQLEKSRLLSDRFSAERPKGSFSTLEIQRTEQGDSAMYLCASSLGTSGDNEQFFGPGTRLTVL.

The J gene is TRBJ2-2, the V gene TRBV6-1; no clear D gene. Trimming took off 1 base at V and 0 bases at J, with 3 bases between the two ends. The germline V gene encodes CDR1 MNHNS and CDR2 SASEGT. The CDR3 is 14 amino acids. CDR3 nucleotide sequence: TGTGCCAGCAGTGAAGGGCCGAACACCGGGGAGCTGTTTTTT. Translation gives CASSEGPNTGELFF.

J is TRBJ2-4 and V is TRBV11-2, with D perhaps TRBD1 (6 bases). V was cut by 4 bases and J by 1 base, with 14 bases left in between. Germline V gene sequence: CDR1 SGHAT, CDR2 FQNNGV. The CDR3 consists of 16 residues. CDR3 loop: CASSSTGARAKNIQYF. CDR3 bases: TGTGCCAGCAGCTCGACAGGAGCTAGGGCCAAAAACATTCAGTACTTC.

This chain joins TRBV6-1 and TRBJ1-5; TRBD1 matches 8 bases. The V gene's germline CDR1 is MNHNS and CDR2 SASEGT. The CDR3 is made up of 18 amino acids. V shed 2 bases, J shed 11 bases, and the junction held 20 bases outside the gene matches. The CDR3 loop reads CASSEWAAGGLSASAQHF. CDR3 DNA: TGTGCCAGCAGTGAATGGGCGGCAGGGGGCCTATCAGCTTCGGCCCAGCATTTT.

The chain couples TRBV30 to TRBJ1-1; the D is unclear. The V and J ends lost 0 bases and 11 bases respectively, with 10 bases between them. Per the germline V gene, CDR1 is GTSNPN and CDR2 is SVGIG (reference sequence). The CDR3 totals 11 residues. The chain's CDR3 is CAWSVVQVAFF. The CDR3 region has the DNA TGTGCCTGGAGTGTAGTCCAGGTGGCTTTCTTT.

This rearrangement joins TRBV10-2 to TRBJ2-3; 8 nucleotides match TRBD2. Germline CDR1 reads WSHSY; CDR2 reads SAAADI. The CDR3 extends over 15 amino acids. With V trimmed by 11 bases and J by 3 bases, 13 bases remained unmatched. CDR3 in amino acids: CASQRRGGRTDTQYF. The DNA of the CDR3 is TGCGCCTCTCAGCGGCGGGGCGGGAGGACAGATACGCAGTATTTT.

This clone was seen ten or more times. J is TRBJ2-7 and V is TRBV6-1; 7 bases map to TRBD1. V was clipped by 5 bases and J by 2 bases; unmatched bases: 6. This CDR3 region has 14 residues. Germline V lookup: CDR1 MNHNS, CDR2 SASEGT. DNA for the CDR3: TGTGCCAGCAGTCGGGACAGACCTACCTACGAGCAGTACTTC. As protein: CASSRDRPTYEQYF.

In DNA form, the CDR3 reads TGTGCCAGCAGCTCAGGGGGCCCGAGCTCCTACAATGAGCAGTTCTTC. Translation: CASSSGGPSSYNEQFF. The rearrangement joins TRBV5-4 to TRBJ2-1; 8 positions agree with TRBD1. The CDR3 covers 16 residues. The V gene end was trimmed by 3 bases and the J gene end by 0 bases; junction bases not matched to a gene: 5. The germline V gene encodes CDR1 SGHNT and CDR2 YYREEE (reference sequence).

This chain joins TRBV7-2 and TRBJ2-1; 8 positions match TRBD2. V shed 8 bases, J shed 0 bases, and the junction held 6 bases outside the gene matches. The CDR3 is 15 amino acids. Germline V gives CDR1 SGHTA, CDR2 FQGNSA. CDR3 bases: TGTGCCAGCGGCTGGCTAGCGGGCTCCTACAATGAGCAGTTCTTC. Translated: CASGWLAGSYNEQFF.